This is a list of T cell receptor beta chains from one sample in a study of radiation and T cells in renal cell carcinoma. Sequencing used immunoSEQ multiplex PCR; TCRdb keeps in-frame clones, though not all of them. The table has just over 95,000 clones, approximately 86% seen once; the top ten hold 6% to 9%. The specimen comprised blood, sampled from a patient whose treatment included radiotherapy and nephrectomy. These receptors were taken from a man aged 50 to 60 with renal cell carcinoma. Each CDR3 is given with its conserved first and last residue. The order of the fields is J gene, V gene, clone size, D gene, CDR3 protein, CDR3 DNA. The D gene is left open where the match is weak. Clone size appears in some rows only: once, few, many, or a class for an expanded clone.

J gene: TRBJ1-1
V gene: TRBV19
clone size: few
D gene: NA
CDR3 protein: CASSLQGPNTEAFF
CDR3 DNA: TGTGCCAGTAGTCTTCAGGGACCGAACACTGAAGCTTTCTTT

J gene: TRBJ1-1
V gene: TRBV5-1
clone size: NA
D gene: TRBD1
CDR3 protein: CASSLDRDRGPQETEAFF
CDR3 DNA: TGCGCCAGCAGCTTGGACCGGGACAGGGGTCCCCAGGAGACTGAAGCTTTCTTT

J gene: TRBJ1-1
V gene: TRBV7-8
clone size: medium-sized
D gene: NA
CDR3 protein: CASSLPGGNTEAFF
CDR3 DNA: TGTGCCAGCAGCTTACCGGGGGGGAACACTGAAGCTTTCTTT

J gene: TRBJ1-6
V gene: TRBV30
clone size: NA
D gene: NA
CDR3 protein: CACSGAGELHYNSPLHF
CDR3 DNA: TGTGCCTGTTCGGGAGCAGGCGAACTTCACTATAATTCACCCCTCCACTTT

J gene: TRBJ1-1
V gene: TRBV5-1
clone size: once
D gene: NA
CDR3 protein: CASSFTGTSAEAFF
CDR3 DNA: TGCGCCAGCAGTTTTACAGGGACCTCTGCTGAAGCTTTCTTT

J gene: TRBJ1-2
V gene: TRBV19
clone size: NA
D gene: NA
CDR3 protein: CASSIEADYGYTF
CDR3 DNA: TGTGCCAGTAGTATTGAGGCAGACTATGGCTACACCTTC

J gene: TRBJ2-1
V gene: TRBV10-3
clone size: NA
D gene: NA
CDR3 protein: CAIRGEYNEQFF
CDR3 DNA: TGTGCCATCAGGGGGGAATACAATGAGCAGTTCTTC

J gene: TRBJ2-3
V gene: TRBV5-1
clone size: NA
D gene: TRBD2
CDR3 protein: CASSLGGRAGTDTQYF
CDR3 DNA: TGCGCCAGCAGCTTGGGCGGGAGGGCCGGTACAGATACGCAGTATTTT

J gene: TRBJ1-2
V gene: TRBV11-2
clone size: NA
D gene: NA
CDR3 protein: CASSFFEFGYTF
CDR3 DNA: TGTGCCAGCAGCTTTTTCGAGTTCGGCTACACCTTC

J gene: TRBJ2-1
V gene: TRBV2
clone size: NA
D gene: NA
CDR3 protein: CASKVRTVGVEQFF
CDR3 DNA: TGTGCCAGCAAGGTGAGGACAGTTGGGGTTGAGCAGTTCTTC

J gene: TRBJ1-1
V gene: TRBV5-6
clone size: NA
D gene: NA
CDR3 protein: CASSRYRVEAFF
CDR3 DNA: TGTGCCAGCAGCCGGTACAGGGTTGAAGCTTTCTTT

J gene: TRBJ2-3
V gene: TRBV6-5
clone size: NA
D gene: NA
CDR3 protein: CASSTRLGTDTQYF
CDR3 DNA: TGTGCCAGCAGTACCCGTTTGGGCACAGATACGCAGTATTTT

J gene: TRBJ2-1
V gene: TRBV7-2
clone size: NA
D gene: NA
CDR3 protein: CASSARRYNEQFF
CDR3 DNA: TGTGCCAGCAGCGCGCGTAGGTACAATGAGCAGTTCTTC

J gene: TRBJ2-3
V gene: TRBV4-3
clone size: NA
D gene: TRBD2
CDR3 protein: CASSQDSSERGGFTDTQYF
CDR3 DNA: TGCGCCAGCAGCCAAGATTCTTCCGAGCGGGGGGGCTTCACAGATACGCAGTATTTT

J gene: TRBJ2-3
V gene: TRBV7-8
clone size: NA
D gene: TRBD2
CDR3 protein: CASSFYWSGDTDTQYF
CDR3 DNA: TGTGCCAGCAGCTTTTATTGGAGCGGGGACACAGATACGCAGTATTTT

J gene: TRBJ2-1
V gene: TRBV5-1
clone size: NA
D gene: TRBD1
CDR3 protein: CASSLDRGYSNEQFF
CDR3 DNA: TGCGCCAGCAGCTTGGACAGGGGGTACTCCAATGAGCAGTTCTTC

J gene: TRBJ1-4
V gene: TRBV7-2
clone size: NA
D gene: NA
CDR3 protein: CASSPGWGEKLFF
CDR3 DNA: TGTGCCAGCAGCCCAGGGTGGGGTGAAAAACTGTTTTTT

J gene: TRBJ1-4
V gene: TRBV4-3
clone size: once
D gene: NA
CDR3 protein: CASSPQIATNEKLFF
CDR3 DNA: TGCGCCAGCAGCCCCCAAATCGCAACTAATGAAAAACTGTTTTTT

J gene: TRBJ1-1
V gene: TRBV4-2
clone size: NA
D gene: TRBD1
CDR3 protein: CASSRPTGGRTEAFF
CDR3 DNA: TGTGCCAGCAGCCGACCGACAGGGGGCAGAACTGAAGCTTTCTTT

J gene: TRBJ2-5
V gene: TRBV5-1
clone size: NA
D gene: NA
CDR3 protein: CASSPRGEQTQYF
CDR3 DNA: TGCGCCAGCAGCCCCAGGGGGGAGCAGACCCAGTACTTC

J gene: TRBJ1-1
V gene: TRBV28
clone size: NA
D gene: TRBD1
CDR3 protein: CAATGTGNTEAFF
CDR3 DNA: TGTGCCGCAACCGGGACAGGGAACACTGAAGCTTTCTTT

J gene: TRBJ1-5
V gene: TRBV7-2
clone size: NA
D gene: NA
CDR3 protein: CASSLLSGGSQPQHF
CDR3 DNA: TGTGCCAGCAGCTTACTCTCCGGGGGCAGTCAGCCCCAGCATTTT

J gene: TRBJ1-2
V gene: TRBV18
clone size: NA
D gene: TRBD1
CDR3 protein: CASSPFDRANYGYTF
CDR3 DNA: TGTGCCAGCTCACCCTTCGACAGGGCTAACTATGGCTACACCTTC

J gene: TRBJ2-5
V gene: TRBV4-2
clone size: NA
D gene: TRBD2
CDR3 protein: CASSQTSVGETQYF
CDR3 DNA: TGTGCCAGCAGCCAGACTAGCGTCGGAGAGACCCAGTACTTC

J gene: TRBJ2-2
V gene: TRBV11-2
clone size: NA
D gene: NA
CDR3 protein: CASSSQAGETGELFF
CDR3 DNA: TGTGCCAGCTCCTCTCAAGCCGGAGAAACCGGGGAGCTGTTTTTT

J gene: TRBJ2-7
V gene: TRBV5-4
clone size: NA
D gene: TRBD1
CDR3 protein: CASSSDRGLYEQYF
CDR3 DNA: TGTGCCAGCAGCTCCGACAGGGGGCTCTACGAGCAGTACTTC

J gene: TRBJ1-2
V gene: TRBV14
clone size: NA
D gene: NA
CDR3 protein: CASKAGPNYGYTF
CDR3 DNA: TGTGCCAGCAAGGCAGGACCCAACTATGGCTACACCTTC

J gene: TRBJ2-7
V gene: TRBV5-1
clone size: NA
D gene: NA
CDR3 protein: CASSYQGRSGYEQYF
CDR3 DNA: TGCGCCAGCAGCTACCAGGGACGCTCGGGCTACGAGCAGTACTTC

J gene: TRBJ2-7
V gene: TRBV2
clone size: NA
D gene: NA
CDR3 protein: CASGFDRSSYEQYF
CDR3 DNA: TGTGCCAGCGGTTTCGACAGGAGTTCCTACGAGCAGTACTTC

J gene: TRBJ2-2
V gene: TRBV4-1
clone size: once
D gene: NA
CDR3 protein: CASSYGAAQRSGELFF
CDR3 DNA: TGCGCCAGCAGCTACGGGGCCGCTCAGAGATCCGGGGAGCTGTTTTTT